This entry lists 11 T cell receptor beta chains sequenced from one sample in a study of tumor-infiltrating lymphocytes in localized non-small cell lung cancer. TCRdb's table, derived via immunoSEQ multiplex PCR, lists solely in-frame clones and lacks some. The table includes about 9,300 clones, around three quarters detected once. The sample taken for sequencing was uninvolved lung tissue not adjacent to the tumor. These receptor sequences come from a human donor with non-small cell lung cancer.

The J gene is TRBJ2-3, the V gene TRBV4-2; 10 bases map to TRBD2. Looked up from germline, CDR1 is LGHNA and CDR2 is YNFKEQ. The CDR3 has 15 residues. The V segment lost 0 bases and the J segment 4 bases; nucleotides outside the gene matches: 1. The CDR3 DNA follows: TGTGCCAGCAGCCAAGAAGCGGGAGGGCCAGATACGCAGTATTTT. This translates into CASSQEAGGPDTQYF.

A few counts support this clone. The chain joins TRBV30 to TRBJ1-2; D unclear. This CDR3 is 12 amino acids long. Germline CDR1 GTSNPN, CDR2 SVGIG (reference sequence). V lost 1 base, J lost 3 bases, and 6 bases lay in between. The CDR3 sequence is CAWSAGDYGYTF. The CDR3 DNA reads as TGTGCCTGGAGTGCTGGGGACTATGGCTACACCTTC.

This clone has a single count. This chain links TRBV13 with TRBJ2-3; D gene ambiguous. CDR1 is PRHDT, CDR2 FYEKMQ, per germline (reference sequence). This CDR3 contains 13 residues. Trimming shortened V by 5 bases and J by 1 base, and 7 bases separated the two germline ends. CDR3 protein: CASSQQRTDTQYF. CDR3 coding DNA: TGTGCCAGCAGCCAACAACGCACAGATACGCAGTATTTT.

This clone has just a few counts. The chain uses TRBV7-8 and TRBJ1-3; no reliable D call. The CDR3 contains 15 residues. Looked up from germline, CDR1 is SGHVS and CDR2 is FQNEAQ. Trimming pared 5 bases from V and 2 bases from J, leaving 13 bases between. CDR3 region: CASSITDNPGNTIYF. The DNA for the CDR3 is TGTGCCAGCAGCATTACAGATAACCCTGGAAACACCATATATTTT.

This chain links TRBV6-5 with TRBJ2-3; D is perhaps TRBD2 (6 bases). Trimming cost V 2 bases and J 6 bases, with 12 bases left between them. From germline, CDR1 is MNHEY and CDR2 SVGAGI. This CDR3 spans 14 amino acids. CDR3 in DNA: TGTGCCAGCAGTTACGGCGGGAATAAGGATACGCAGTATTTT. Encoded protein: CASSYGGNKDTQYF.

The chain has TRBV27 and TRBJ2-3; TRBD2 might be the D (6 bases). There are 13 residues in the CDR3. Trimming removed 2 bases at V and 6 bases at J, with 9 bases between. Germline V gene lookup returns CDR1 MNHEY and CDR2 SMNVEV (reference sequence). This chain's CDR3 is CASSLGGRDTQYF. The DNA of the CDR3 is TGTGCCAGCAGTTTAGGTGGGAGGGATACGCAGTATTTT.

This chain uses TRBV11-1 with TRBJ2-7; 13 positions agree with TRBD2. CDR3 length: 16 amino acids. The V gene end was trimmed by 6 bases and the J gene end by 4 bases; junction bases not matched to a gene: 9. Germline CDR1 SGHAT, CDR2 FQDESV (reference sequence). The CDR3 here is CASSVRTSGSGYEQYF. Here the CDR3 DNA reads TGTGCCAGCAGTGTGAGGACTAGCGGGAGTGGATACGAGCAGTACTTC.

V usage is TRBV15 and J usage is TRBJ1-2, with TRBD1 matching 10 bases. J was trimmed by 6 bases and V by 3 bases; bases with no gene match: 19. Per germline, CDR1 LNHNV and CDR2 YYDKDF (reference sequence). The CDR3 runs to 19 residues. CDR3: CATSRLQGTGASLLNGYTF. In DNA form, the CDR3 reads TGTGCCACCAGCAGGCTACAGGGGACAGGGGCTTCCCTTTTAAATGGCTACACCTTC.

This clone turned up a few times. The chain has TRBV27 and TRBJ2-3; 9 positions agree with TRBD1. CDR1 is MNHEY and CDR2 is SMNVEV in the germline V gene (reference sequence). V trimming: 3 bases; J trimming: 6 bases; junction bases outside the gene matches: 1. The length of the CDR3 is 13 residues. CDR3 amino acids: CASSFGQGDTQYF. The CDR3 DNA is TGTGCCAGCAGTTTTGGACAGGGGGATACGCAGTATTTT.

V usage is TRBV27 and J usage is TRBJ2-1; TRBD2 agrees at 8 bases. V was clipped by 2 bases and J by 7 bases; unmatched bases: 7. CDR3 length: 15 amino acids. Germline CDR1 reads MNHEY; CDR2 reads SMNVEV (reference sequence). The CDR3 coding sequence is TGTGCCAGCAGTTTAGACGGGAGGGCCGGGAATGAGCAGTTCTTC. As protein: CASSLDGRAGNEQFF.

The V gene is TRBV25-1, the J gene TRBJ2-2; D gene uncertain. Germline V lookup: CDR1 MGHDK, CDR2 SYGVNS. The CDR3 runs to 13 residues. With 7 bases removed from V and 5 bases from J, the gap between germline ends came to 11 bases. For the CDR3, the DNA is TGTGCCAGCAACGCCGTGAGAACCGGGGAGCTGTTTTTT. Translated, it gives CASNAVRTGELFF.